This T cell receptor (beta chain) was recovered during a study of blood T cells in healthy people across ages. Regarding the study as a whole: Because donor CMV status was unknown, expanded clonotype changes were possibly confounded. When set beside aged donors, long-lived donors presented more naive CD4+ cells and higher diversity.

A second PCR of about 7 to 12 cycles used a sample-barcoded 5' primer and a J-beta primer mix. From the 5' RACE reads, TCRdb called clonotypes with MiXCR, one entry per CDR3 protein. The sample holds approximately 1,700,000 distinct CDR3 sequences, roughly 43% seen once. This CDR3 comprises 14 residues. The V and J ends lost 5 bases and 1 base respectively, with 12 bases between them. CDR1 SEHNR and CDR2 FQNEAQ come from the germline V gene (reference sequence). This clonotype was seen a handful of times. Its antigen is unknown. Sequenced material: blood. The receptor comes from a human donor in good health. V is TRBV7-9 and J is TRBJ2-7; maybe TRBD1 (6 bases). Written as DNA, the CDR3 is TGTGCCAGCAGCCACCAGGACAGATCCTACGAGCAGTACTTC. This sequence encodes CASSHQDRSYEQYF.